The 11 T cell receptor beta chains presented below share a single source sample, sequenced in a study of T cells in Graves' hyperthyroidism and ophthalmopathy. TCR beta CDR3 regions were amplified from RNA transcripts. The HTBI primer set drove a first-round RT-PCR of the TCR CDR3. MiXCR was run by TCRdb on the multiplex PCR reads, yielding one entry per CDR3 protein. The sample contains roughly 630,000 distinct CDR3 sequences, 15% to 19% of which appear only once. Sequenced: blood. Receptors were obtained from a woman under 40 with Graves' hyperthyroidism.

The V call is TRBV20-1, the J call TRBJ2-3, with 10 nucleotides matching TRBD2. Germline lookup yields CDR1 DFQATT and CDR2 SNEGSKA (reference sequence). The V and J ends lost 2 bases and 6 bases, in that order; junction bases with no gene match: 5. CDR3 size: 14 residues. This CDR3 is CSARLAGAWDTQYF. The CDR3 DNA follows: TGCAGTGCTAGACTAGCGGGAGCCTGGGATACGCAGTATTTT.

V and J are TRBV7-9 and TRBJ2-1; 13 nucleotides match TRBD2. V lost 5 bases, J lost 8 bases, and 12 bases stayed unmatched. This CDR3 is built from 17 residues. Germline assignment: CDR1 SEHNR and CDR2 FQNEAQ (reference sequence). The CDR3 nucleotides read TGTGCCAGCAGCAGACAACCAGGGACTAGCGGGAACGATGAGCAGTTCTTC. It encodes CASSRQPGTSGNDEQFF.

Many counts were recorded for this clonotype. This chain uses TRBV27 with TRBJ2-3; perhaps TRBD1 as D (5 bases). CDR1 and CDR2 from the germline V gene are MNHEY and SMNVEV (reference sequence). This CDR3 comprises 15 residues. V lost 7 bases, J lost 8 bases, and 22 bases lay in between. The CDR3 is CASNTPAGQGGTQYF. The CDR3 DNA reads as TGTGCCAGCAACACCCCGGCAGGGCAGGGTGGTACGCAGTATTTT.

The rearrangement links TRBV18 to TRBJ2-6; D gene ambiguous. V gave up 10 bases and J gave up 0 bases, with 10 bases separating them. CDR1 and CDR2 (germline): KGHSH, LQKENI. The CDR3 totals 14 residues. DNA for the CDR3: TGTGCCACCAGATCGAACTCTGGGGCCAACGTCCTGACTTTC. Its translation is CATRSNSGANVLTF.

The table lists this clonotype with many counts. The J gene is TRBJ2-3, the V gene TRBV12-3 or TRBV12-4; D is perhaps TRBD2 (6 bases). The CDR3 loop spans 15 amino acids. The V gene lost 5 bases and the J gene lost 7 bases, with 19 bases spanning the gap. The CDR3 bases are TGTGCCAGCAGTCGGCTGATCGGGAGTAGGTATACGCAGTATTTT. Residues: CASSRLIGSRYTQYF.

This clonotype was detected ten times or more. V usage is TRBV20-1 and J usage is TRBJ2-7, with D possibly being TRBD1 (6 bases). Trimming took off 6 bases at V and 4 bases at J, with 19 bases between the two ends. The CDR3 loop spans 14 amino acids. Germline V lookup: CDR1 DFQATT, CDR2 SNEGSKA (reference sequence). For the CDR3, the DNA is TGCAGTGCCAGACCCCCAGGGGTCACGTACGAGCAGTACTTC. Its translation is CSARPPGVTYEQYF.

This clonotype was counted between two and nine times. V is TRBV6-1 and J is TRBJ2-7; 7 bases fit TRBD2. Per germline, CDR1 MNHNS and CDR2 SASEGT. This CDR3 contains 16 residues. The V and J ends lost 6 bases and 6 bases, in that order; junction bases with no gene match: 17. CDR3 nucleotide sequence: TGTGCCAGCAGCAACCTCCCACGACTAGCACCTTTCGAGCAGTACTTC. Protein sequence: CASSNLPRLAPFEQYF.

This clonotype occurred many times. V usage is TRBV5-5 and J usage is TRBJ2-7; D not resolved. The V gene lost 1 base and the J gene lost 4 bases, with 9 bases spanning the gap. Germline V gene sequence: CDR1 SGHKS, CDR2 YYEKEE (reference sequence). The CDR3 sequence is 13 residues long. DNA of the CDR3: TGTGCCAGCAGCTTGACCCCCCTTTACGAGCAGTACTTC. Its protein is CASSLTPLYEQYF.

This clonotype was detected many times. This chain uses TRBV5-1 with TRBJ2-7, with TRBD2 matching 13 bases. The length of the CDR3 is 15 residues. Germline lookup yields CDR1 SGHRS and CDR2 YFSETQ. J gave up 6 bases and V 3 bases, and 6 bases lay outside the gene matches. The chain's CDR3 is CASSWTSGRESEQYF. DNA for the CDR3: TGCGCCAGCAGCTGGACTAGCGGGAGAGAGTCCGAGCAGTACTTC.

Comment on this clonotype: Sequence at one end of the junction differs from germline and may be a read error. The chain recombines TRBV7-9 with TRBJ1-2; D call uncertain. Germline assignment: CDR1 SEHNR and CDR2 FQNEAQ (reference sequence). The CDR3 is 16 amino acids. This CDR3 reads CASSFVESEPNYSYTF. In DNA, the CDR3 is TGTGCCAGCAGCTTTGTCGAGTCCGAACCTAACTATAGCTACACCTTC. The complete variable domain, with remaining parts taken from reference TRBV7-9 and TRBJ1-2, reads DTGVSQNPRHKITKRGQNVTFRCDPISEHNRLYWYRQTLGQGPEFLTYFQNEAQLEKSRLLSDRFSAERPKGSFSTLEIQRTEQGDSAMYLCASSFVESEPNYSYTFGSGTRLTVV.

This clonotype occurred many times. The V and J genes are TRBV7-9 and TRBJ2-7, with D tentatively TRBD2 (5 bases). Germline V CDR1 and CDR2: SEHNR, FQNEAQ (reference sequence). This CDR3 spans 14 amino acids. Trimming left V 0 bases short and J 2 bases short, with 8 bases between. In DNA form, the CDR3 reads TGTGCCAGCAGCTTAGCGGGGAGTACCTACGAGCAGTACTTC. Its translation: CASSLAGSTYEQYF.